The rows below give T cell receptor beta chains drawn from one sample of a study of shared clonotypes between healthy human individuals. Method: immunoSEQ multiplex PCR; TCRdb's copy keeps in-frame clones and lacks some. The sample consists of hundreds of thousands of clones, around 96% of them appearing once. The sequenced material came from memory CD8+ T cells sorted from blood. These receptors all come from a man younger than 40 in good health. Both conserved end residues are part of each CDR3. A D gene is named only where the DNA matches it firmly.

V gene: TRBV7-9
J gene: TRBJ2-7
D gene: TRBD2
CDR3 length: 17
CDR3 DNA: TGTGCCAGCAGCTTAACCCCCTTTGGGACTAGCGACTACGAGCAGTACTTC
CDR3 protein: CASSLTPFGTSDYEQYF

V gene: TRBV28
J gene: TRBJ1-5
D gene: .
CDR3 length: 12
CDR3 DNA: TGTGCCAGCAATTCGGACAGTCAGCCCCAGCATTTT
CDR3 protein: CASNSDSQPQHF

V gene: TRBV6-1
J gene: TRBJ2-7
D gene: TRBD1
CDR3 length: 13
CDR3 DNA: TGTGCCAGCGGACAGGGGGCTTCCTACGAGCAGTACTTC
CDR3 protein: CASGQGASYEQYF

V gene: TRBV6-1
J gene: TRBJ2-1
D gene: .
CDR3 length: 15
CDR3 DNA: TGTGCCAGCAGTGAGTTACAGGGCCGGCGACCTGAGCAGTTCTTC
CDR3 protein: CASSELQGRRPEQFF

V gene: TRBV28
J gene: TRBJ1-5
D gene: TRBD1
CDR3 length: 13
CDR3 DNA: TGTGCCAGCAGGGACAGGGGCAATCAGCCCCAGCATTTT
CDR3 protein: CASRDRGNQPQHF

V gene: TRBV5-4
J gene: TRBJ1-6
D gene: .
CDR3 length: 13
CDR3 DNA: TGTGCCAGCAGACAGGACTATAATTCACCCCTCCACTTT
CDR3 protein: CASRQDYNSPLHF

V gene: TRBV9
J gene: TRBJ2-3
D gene: TRBD1
CDR3 length: 16
CDR3 DNA: TGTGCCAGCAGCGTGGGGACAGGAAAACGCACAGATACGCAGTATTTT
CDR3 protein: CASSVGTGKRTDTQYF

V gene: TRBV10-3
J gene: TRBJ2-5
D gene: TRBD2
CDR3 length: 14
CDR3 DNA: TGTGCCATCAGTGGGGGCGGGAGGGCGGAGACCCAGTACTTC
CDR3 protein: CAISGGGRAETQYF

V gene: TRBV18
J gene: TRBJ2-2
D gene: TRBD2
CDR3 length: 15
CDR3 DNA: TGTGCCAGCTATACACTAGCGGTCGGAACCGGGGAGCTGTTTTTT
CDR3 protein: CASYTLAVGTGELFF

V gene: TRBV6-5
J gene: TRBJ1-2
D gene: .
CDR3 length: 15
CDR3 DNA: TGTGCCAGCAGTTACTCGCGAGCTATGAGCTATGGCTACACCTTC
CDR3 protein: CASSYSRAMSYGYTF